This TCR beta chain was sequenced during a study of blood T cells in healthy people across ages. This clonotype was found once. Sample-barcoded 5' priming and a J-beta primer mix drove a second PCR of about 6 to 12 cycles. TCRdb re-called the 5' RACE reads with MiXCR, one entry per CDR3 protein. Altogether fewer than 2,000,000 distinct CDR3 sequences are present, more than 35% being singletons, with the ten largest covering roughly 24%. The germline V gene has CDR1 LGHNA and CDR2 YNFKEQ. There are 16 residues in the CDR3. The trim removed 4 bases at V and 4 bases at J, leaving 6 bases unmatched. The rearrangement uses TRBV4-2 and TRBJ2-2, with 10 bases aligning to TRBD2. Sequenced: blood. The source of this sequence is a human donor in good health. As DNA, the CDR3 is TGTGCCAGCAGCCCAATAGCGGGGGGAGGCACCGGGGAGCTGTTTTTT. Translating gives CASSPIAGGGTGELFF.